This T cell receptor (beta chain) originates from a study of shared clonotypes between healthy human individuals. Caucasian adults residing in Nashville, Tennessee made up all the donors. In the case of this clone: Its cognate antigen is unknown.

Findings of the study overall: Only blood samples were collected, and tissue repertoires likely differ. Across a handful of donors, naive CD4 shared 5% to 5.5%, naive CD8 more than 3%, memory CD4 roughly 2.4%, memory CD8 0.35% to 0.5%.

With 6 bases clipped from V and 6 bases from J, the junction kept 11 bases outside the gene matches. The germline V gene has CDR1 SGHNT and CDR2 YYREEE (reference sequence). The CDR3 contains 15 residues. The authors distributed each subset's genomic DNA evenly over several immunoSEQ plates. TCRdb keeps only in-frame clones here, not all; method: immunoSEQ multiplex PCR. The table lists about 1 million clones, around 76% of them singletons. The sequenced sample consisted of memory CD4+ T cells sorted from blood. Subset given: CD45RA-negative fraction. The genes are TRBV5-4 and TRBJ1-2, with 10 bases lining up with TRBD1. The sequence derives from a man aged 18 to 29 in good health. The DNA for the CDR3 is TGTGCCAGCATACACCCGGGACAGGGGTTGGATGGCTACACCTTC. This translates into CASIHPGQGLDGYTF. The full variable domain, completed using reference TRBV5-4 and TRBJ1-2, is ETGVTQSPTHLIKTRGQQVTLRCSSQSGHNTVSWYQQALGQGPQFIFQYYREEENGRGNFPPRFSGLQFPNYSSELNVNALELDDSALYLCASIHPGQGLDGYTFGSGTRLTVV.